This T cell receptor (beta chain) appears in the sequencing data of a study of shared clonotypes between healthy human individuals. Background on the study: Each donor contributed plates that comprised three CD4 naive, three CD4 memory, two CD8 naive and one CD8 memory. The study, taken as a whole, reports: Estimated richness values were generally larger in naive subsets than in memory subsets.

Sequencing used immunoSEQ multiplex PCR; TCRdb keeps in-frame clones, though not all of them. The sample lists hundreds of thousands of clones; about 92% were seen once. On this clone itself: Its cognate antigen is unknown.

Germline CDR1 and CDR2: MNHEY and SMNVEV (reference sequence). The length of the CDR3 is 14 residues. With 5 bases removed from V and 3 bases from J, the gap between germline ends came to 11 bases. Naive CD8 populations comprised CD45RO-negative cells positively selected for CCR7, excluding terminally differentiated effector memory CD45RA+ cells. V gene TRBV27 combines with J gene TRBJ2-1, with D maybe TRBD2 (6 bases). Sequencing was carried out using naive CD8+ T cells sorted from blood. This clonotype originated in a man aged 25 to 40 in good health. In nucleotides, the CDR3 is TGTGCCAGCAGTCTGCGGGAAATCTACAATGAGCAGTTCTTC. This translates into CASSLREIYNEQFF.